Presented here are 5 T cell receptor beta chains from one specimen sequenced in a study of T cells in Graves' hyperthyroidism and ophthalmopathy. Regions amplified from RNA transcripts were the TCR beta CDR3 regions. First-round RT-PCR targeting the TCR CDR3 was performed with the HTBI primer set. Using its own MiXCR run on the multiplex PCR reads, TCRdb lists one record per CDR3 protein. The table has around 400,000 distinct CDR3 sequences, less than 20% seen once. The material sequenced was blood. The origin of the receptors is a woman aged 18-29 years with Graves' hyperthyroidism that later progressed to Graves' ophthalmopathy.

This clonotype was picked up many times. The chain couples TRBV4-1 to TRBJ2-2; D may be TRBD1 or TRBD2 (5 bases each). The CDR3 has 14 amino acids. Trimming pared 0 bases from V and 6 bases from J, leaving 8 bases between. The germline V gene has CDR1 MGHRA and CDR2 YSYEKL. CDR3 sequence reads: CASSQDMGAGELFF. CDR3 nucleotide sequence: TGCGCCAGCAGCCAAGATATGGGGGCCGGGGAGCTGTTTTTT.

This clonotype was detected ten times or more. This chain links TRBV29-1 with TRBJ1-2; 8 nucleotides align to TRBD1. CDR1 SQVTM and CDR2 ANQGSEA come from the germline V gene. Trimming cost V 2 bases and J 5 bases; bases outside gene matches: 10. The CDR3 spans 15 residues. The CDR3 sequence: CSVELTAGGTYGYTF. CDR3 bases: TGCAGCGTTGAATTGACGGCAGGGGGCACTTATGGCTACACCTTC.

This clonotype was detected many times. V and J are TRBV20-1 and TRBJ2-7, with 10 bases lining up with TRBD1. The trim removed 4 bases at V and 3 bases at J, leaving 12 bases unmatched. This CDR3 contains 16 residues. Germline V lookup: CDR1 DFQATT, CDR2 SNEGSKA (reference sequence). DNA of the CDR3: TGCAGTGCTACCTTCACCGGGACAGGGGTCGGCTACGAGCAGTACTTC. Residues: CSATFTGTGVGYEQYF.

This chain connects TRBV28 to TRBJ2-1; D ambiguous. Trimming left V 2 bases short and J 4 bases short, with 6 bases between. The germline V gene encodes CDR1 MDHEN and CDR2 SYDVKM. The CDR3 is 13 amino acids. CDR3 in amino acids: CASSLVLYNEQFF. CDR3 bases: TGTGCCAGCAGTTTAGTACTTTACAATGAGCAGTTCTTC.

The CDR3: CASSPPGTGDGYTF. DNA for the CDR3: TGCGCCAGCAGCCCACCCGGGACAGGGGATGGCTACACCTTC. The chain employs TRBV5-1 and TRBJ1-2; 10 bases are shared with TRBD1. With V trimmed by 4 bases and J by 6 bases, 6 bases remained unmatched. Germline V gene sequence: CDR1 SGHRS, CDR2 YFSETQ. The CDR3 totals 14 residues.